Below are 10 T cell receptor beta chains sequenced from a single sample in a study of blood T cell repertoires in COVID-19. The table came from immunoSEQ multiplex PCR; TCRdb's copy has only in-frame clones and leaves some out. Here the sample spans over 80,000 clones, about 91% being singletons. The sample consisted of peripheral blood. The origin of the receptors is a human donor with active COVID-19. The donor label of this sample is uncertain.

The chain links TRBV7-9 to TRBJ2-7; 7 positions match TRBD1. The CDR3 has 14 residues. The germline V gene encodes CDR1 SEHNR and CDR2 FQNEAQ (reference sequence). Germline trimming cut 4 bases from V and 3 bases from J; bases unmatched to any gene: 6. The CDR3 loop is CASSSGTEYYEQYF. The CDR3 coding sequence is TGTGCCAGCAGCTCTGGGACAGAGTACTACGAGCAGTACTTC.

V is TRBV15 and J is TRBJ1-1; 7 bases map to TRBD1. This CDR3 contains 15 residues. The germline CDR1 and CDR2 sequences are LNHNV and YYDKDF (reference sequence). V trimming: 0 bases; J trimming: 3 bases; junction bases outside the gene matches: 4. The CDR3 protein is CATSRDTGAYTEAFF. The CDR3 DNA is TGTGCCACCAGCAGAGATACAGGGGCGTACACTGAAGCTTTCTTT.

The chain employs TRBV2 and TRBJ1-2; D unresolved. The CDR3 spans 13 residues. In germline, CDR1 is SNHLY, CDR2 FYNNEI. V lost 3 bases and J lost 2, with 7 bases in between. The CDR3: CASSESMNYGYTF. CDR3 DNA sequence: TGTGCCAGCAGTGAGTCCATGAACTATGGCTACACCTTC.

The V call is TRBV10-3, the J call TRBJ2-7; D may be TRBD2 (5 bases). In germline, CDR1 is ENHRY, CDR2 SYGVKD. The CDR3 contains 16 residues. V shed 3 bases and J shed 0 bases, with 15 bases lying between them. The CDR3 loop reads CAISERRTPSSYEQYF. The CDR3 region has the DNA TGTGCCATCAGTGAACGGAGGACGCCCAGCTCCTACGAGCAGTACTTC.

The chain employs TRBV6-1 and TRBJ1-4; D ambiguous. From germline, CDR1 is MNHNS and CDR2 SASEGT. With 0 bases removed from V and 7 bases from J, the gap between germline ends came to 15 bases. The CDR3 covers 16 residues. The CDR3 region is CASSEAGGPRSEKLFF. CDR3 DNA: TGTGCCAGCAGTGAAGCGGGTGGCCCGAGGAGTGAAAAACTGTTTTTT.

The CDR3 sequence: CASRQGGDYGYTF. For the CDR3, the DNA is TGTGCCAGCAGACAAGGGGGGGACTATGGCTACACCTTC. This chain links TRBV28 with TRBJ1-2; maybe TRBD1 (6 bases). Germline V gives CDR1 MDHEN, CDR2 SYDVKM. CDR3 size: 13 residues. Trimming took off 6 bases at V and 3 bases at J, with 11 bases between the two ends.

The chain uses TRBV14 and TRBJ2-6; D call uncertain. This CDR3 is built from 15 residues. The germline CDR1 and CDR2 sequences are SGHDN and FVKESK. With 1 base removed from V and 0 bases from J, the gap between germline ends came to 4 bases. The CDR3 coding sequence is TGTGCCAGCAGCCAAGGGAGCTCTGGGGCCAACGTCCTGACTTTC. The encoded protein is CASSQGSSGANVLTF.

The CDR3 protein is CASSTDRGANEKLFF. Written as DNA, the CDR3 is TGTGCCAGTAGTACGGACAGGGGGGCTAATGAAAAACTGTTTTTT. The chain combines TRBV19 with TRBJ1-4; TRBD1 matches 10 bases. The CDR3 spans 15 residues. The ends lost 4 bases at V and 3 bases at J; junction bases unmatched: 2. Germline CDR1 and CDR2: LNHDA and SQIVND (reference sequence).

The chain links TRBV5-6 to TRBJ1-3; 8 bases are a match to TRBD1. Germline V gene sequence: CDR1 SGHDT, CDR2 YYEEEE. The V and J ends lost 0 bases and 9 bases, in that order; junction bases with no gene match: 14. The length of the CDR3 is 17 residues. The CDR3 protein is CASSLVGLAGGASTIYF. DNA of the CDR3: TGTGCCAGCAGCTTGGTCGGATTGGCAGGGGGCGCGAGCACCATATATTTT.

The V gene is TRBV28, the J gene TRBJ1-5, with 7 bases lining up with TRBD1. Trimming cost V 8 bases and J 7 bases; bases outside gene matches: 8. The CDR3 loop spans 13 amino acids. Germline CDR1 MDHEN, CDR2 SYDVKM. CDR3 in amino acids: CASLRQGGQPQHF. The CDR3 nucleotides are TGTGCCAGCCTTAGACAGGGCGGGCAGCCCCAGCATTTT.